What follows are 30 T cell receptor beta chains derived from one specimen sequenced in a study of CD8 T cells in ankylosing spondylitis. TCRdb reprocessed the 5' RACE reads with MiXCR, giving one entry per CDR3 protein. The data show approximately 140,000 distinct CDR3 sequences, with approximately 48% seen just once and roughly 15% held by the top ten. The sample was synovial fluid, either unsorted or a sorted T cell fraction (not recorded which). The source is a male donor with ankylosing spondylitis.

V gene TRBV4-2 combines with J gene TRBJ2-7; D perhaps matches TRBD1 (5 bases). This CDR3 spans 15 amino acids. The V gene's germline CDR1 is LGHNA and CDR2 YNFKEQ. V was pared by 4 bases and J by 3 bases, with 16 bases between. The CDR3 is CASSPASGRDYEQYF. The DNA of the CDR3 is TGTGCCAGCAGCCCCGCTTCTGGCAGGGACTACGAGCAGTACTTC.

This clonotype was detected only once. The chain combines TRBV12-3 or TRBV12-4 with TRBJ2-7; D possibly corresponds to TRBD2 (6 bases). The germline V and J ends were trimmed by 8 bases and 5 bases, with 19 bases remaining between them. The CDR3 loop spans 14 amino acids. The CDR3 loop is CASRAGGDTDEQYF. The CDR3 coding sequence is TGTGCCAGCCGCGCCGGGGGTGATACAGACGAGCAGTACTTC.

By sample share, this clonotype is medium-sized. This chain uses TRBV5-1 with TRBJ1-6; D gene ambiguous. This CDR3 has 15 amino acids. V lost 4 bases and J lost 5, with 13 bases in between. Looked up from germline, CDR1 is SGHRS and CDR2 is YFSETQ. Here the CDR3 DNA reads TGCGCCAGCAGCCGTCGGAGGCCGAATAATTCACCCCTCCACTTT. It specifies CASSRRRPNNSPLHF. Supplemented by reference TRBV5-1 and TRBJ1-6, the full variable domain reads KAGVTQTPRYLIKTRGQQVTLSCSPISGHRSVSWYQQTPGQGLQFLFEYFSETQRNKGNFPGRFSGRQFSNSRSEMNVSTLELGDSALYLCASSRRRPNNSPLHFGNGTRLTVT.

The V and J genes are TRBV7-6 and TRBJ2-7; the match to TRBD2 covers 15 bases. Germline-derived CDR1 and CDR2 are SGHVS and FNYEAQ. J lost 1 base, V lost 4 bases, and 2 bases had no gene match. The CDR3 totals 16 residues. CDR3 region: CASSSGTSGGSYEQYF. Here the CDR3 DNA reads TGTGCCAGCAGCTCCGGGACTAGCGGGGGGTCCTACGAGCAGTACTTC.

The chain couples TRBV20-1 to TRBJ1-2; 7 nucleotides align to TRBD1. This CDR3 is 12 amino acids long. J was trimmed by 8 bases and V by 7 bases; bases with no gene match: 10. Per germline, CDR1 DFQATT and CDR2 SNEGSKA (reference sequence). CDR3 sequence reads: CSDTDRVGGYTF. CDR3 in DNA: TGCAGTGATACCGACAGGGTGGGCGGCTACACCTTC.

This chain links TRBV30 with TRBJ1-1; D is unresolved. Germline CDR1 reads GTSNPN; CDR2 reads SVGIG (reference sequence). V lost 5 bases, J lost 4 bases, and 14 bases lay in between. This CDR3 spans 13 amino acids. In DNA, the CDR3 is TGTGCCTGGGAACCCCCGGGGAGCACTGAAGCTTTCTTT. This codes for CAWEPPGSTEAFF.

This clonotype is labeled medium-sized (0.01 to 0.1%). This sequence joins TRBV9 and TRBJ2-3, with D unresolved. V was cut by 2 bases and J by 6 bases, with 13 bases left in between. CDR1 is SGDLS and CDR2 is YYNGEE in the germline V gene. The CDR3 covers 14 residues. Here the CDR3 DNA reads TGTGCCAGCAGCGTTTCCGGTAAATTGGATACGCAGTATTTT. Translation: CASSVSGKLDTQYF.

This clonotype was counted at least ten times. V gene TRBV5-1 combines with J gene TRBJ1-6; D might be TRBD1 (5 bases). V was trimmed by 2 bases and J by 0 bases, leaving 9 bases between them. Per the germline V gene, CDR1 is SGHRS and CDR2 is YFSETQ. The CDR3 is made up of 16 amino acids. The CDR3: CASSLRGDSYNSPLHF. CDR3 DNA: TGCGCCAGCAGCTTACGAGGGGACTCCTATAATTCACCCCTCCACTTT.

This clonotype was picked up a small number of times. The rearrangement links TRBV12-3 or TRBV12-4 to TRBJ1-4; D possibly corresponds to TRBD1 (6 bases). Trimming shortened V by 3 bases and J by 3 bases, and 11 bases separated the two germline ends. The CDR3 has 15 residues. The CDR3 DNA is TGTGCCAGCAGTTTGGCGGGGGCGTCTAATGAAAAACTGTTTTTT. It yields the protein CASSLAGASNEKLFF.

The rearrangement links TRBV28 to TRBJ1-2, with D uncertain. CDR1 is MDHEN and CDR2 is SYDVKM in the germline V gene. V dropped 3 bases and J dropped 7 bases, with 12 bases sitting between them. This CDR3 is built from 13 residues. In nucleotides, the CDR3 is TGTGCCAGCAGTTTGCCCGGAAGCGGTGGCTACACCTTC. Translating gives CASSLPGSGGYTF.

The rearrangement links TRBV5-1 to TRBJ1-4; 8 bases agree with TRBD1. Trimming removed 4 bases from V and 4 bases from J; junction bases left unmatched: 9. This CDR3 is 16 amino acids long. Per the germline V gene, CDR1 is SGHRS and CDR2 is YFSETQ. The CDR3 DNA sequence: TGCGCCAGCAGCAAGACCAGGGGGCAGGTTAATGAAAAACTGTTTTTT. Its translation: CASSKTRGQVNEKLFF.

V gene TRBV20-1 combines with J gene TRBJ2-1; no clear D gene. The CDR3 has 16 residues. Trimming cost V 5 bases and J 6 bases, with 23 bases left between them. Per the germline V gene, CDR1 is DFQATT and CDR2 is SNEGSKA (reference sequence). For the CDR3, the DNA is TGCAGTGCTGTGCACCCCTTTCGGTCTCCTGGCAATGAGCAGTTCTTC. Translation: CSAVHPFRSPGNEQFF.

This rearrangement joins TRBV5-6 to TRBJ2-7, with 8 nucleotides matching TRBD2. V shed 3 bases, J shed 3 bases, and the junction held 8 bases outside the gene matches. CDR1 is SGHDT, CDR2 YYEEEE, per germline. The CDR3 is 15 amino acids. Here the CDR3 reads CASSWTRGTSYEQYF. The CDR3 coding sequence is TGTGCCAGCAGCTGGACCCGGGGGACTAGCTACGAGCAGTACTTC.

The chain couples TRBV29-1 to TRBJ2-7; D is uncertain. The CDR3 covers 15 residues. V lost 4 bases and J 1 base, leaving 17 bases between the germline ends. Germline CDR1 and CDR2: SQVTM and ANQGSEA. CDR3 protein: CSVVVAVRFSYEQYF. CDR3 DNA: TGCAGCGTTGTGGTGGCTGTCAGGTTTTCCTACGAGCAGTACTTC.

The chain recombines TRBV5-1 with TRBJ2-7, with D tentatively TRBD1 (5 bases). The CDR3 sequence is 17 residues long. The V end lost 1 base, the J end lost 6 bases, and 23 bases lay between the germline ends. Germline lookup yields CDR1 SGHRS and CDR2 YFSETQ. This chain's CDR3 is CASSLIPAERRGSEQYF. As DNA, the CDR3 is TGCGCCAGCAGCTTGATCCCGGCGGAGAGAAGGGGTAGCGAGCAGTACTTC.

The chain uses TRBV30 and TRBJ1-2; TRBD1 might be the D (5 bases). Germline CDR1 is GTSNPN and CDR2 is SVGIG (reference sequence). The ends were cut back, 0 bases at V and 3 bases at J, with 14 bases in the middle. The CDR3 contains 15 residues. The CDR3: CAWSVATGEDYGYTF. The DNA of the CDR3 is TGTGCCTGGAGTGTAGCTACGGGGGAGGACTATGGCTACACCTTC.

In this sample, this clonotype turned up a few times. The chain uses TRBV20-1 and TRBJ2-5; 7 bases map to TRBD2. Germline CDR1 DFQATT, CDR2 SNEGSKA (reference sequence). CDR3 length equals 14 residues. The V segment lost 0 bases and the J segment 4 bases; nucleotides outside the gene matches: 5. The CDR3 sequence is CSARDRDYVETQYF. The CDR3, as DNA: TGCAGTGCTAGAGATAGGGACTACGTAGAGACCCAGTACTTC.

The gene calls are TRBV25-1 and TRBJ2-5, with TRBD2 matching 11 bases. With 5 bases clipped from V and 9 bases from J, the junction kept 11 bases outside the gene matches. The V gene's germline CDR1 is MGHDK and CDR2 SYGVNS. This CDR3 contains 15 residues. CDR3 residues: CASSTLSGGASAQYF. The CDR3 nucleotides are TGTGCCAGCAGTACCCTTAGCGGGGGGGCCTCGGCCCAGTACTTC.

The gene calls are TRBV7-6 and TRBJ1-1, with D unclear. Germline V gene sequence: CDR1 SGHVS, CDR2 FNYEAQ. This CDR3 contains 15 residues. With 5 bases removed from V and 0 bases from J, the gap between germline ends came to 13 bases. The CDR3 nucleotides are TGTGCCAGCAGCCTCCAGGAGGGCTTGAACACTGAAGCTTTCTTT. Protein sequence: CASSLQEGLNTEAFF.

With respect to this clonotype: No DNA is shown, since the ends of the CDR3 on it are uncertain; the CDR3 is the one TCRdb lists. This chain uses TRBV7-9 with TRBJ1-5. The CDR3 has 14 amino acids, counting both end residues. From germline, CDR1 is SEHNR and CDR2 FQNEAQ (reference sequence). The CDR3 spells CASSYFGPNQPQHF.

The J gene is TRBJ2-1, the V gene TRBV20-1; unclear D gene. V lost 7 bases, J lost 0 bases, and 16 bases lay in between. This CDR3 spans 15 amino acids. Germline loops: CDR1 DFQATT, CDR2 SNEGSKA (reference sequence). CDR3 in amino acids: CSVWARRFSYNEQFF. In DNA, the CDR3 is TGCAGTGTTTGGGCGCGGCGGTTCTCCTACAATGAGCAGTTCTTC.

V usage is TRBV29-1 and J usage is TRBJ2-1; possible D gene TRBD2, 6 bases. Germline-derived CDR1 and CDR2 are SQVTM and ANQGSEA. The CDR3 has 14 amino acids. V shed 8 bases and J shed 3 bases, with 17 bases lying between them. As DNA, the CDR3 is TGCAGCATGCAACGGGAGCCTCTCTACAATGAGCAGTTCTTC. This encodes CSMQREPLYNEQFF.

This clonotype has only a few counts. The chain joins TRBV28 to TRBJ2-5; D remains unclear. CDR3 length: 15 amino acids. Germline CDR1 MDHEN, CDR2 SYDVKM. V was pared by 5 bases and J by 4 bases, with 17 bases between. The chain's CDR3 is CASSPGGSPIETQYF. As DNA, the CDR3 is TGTGCCAGCAGTCCAGGTGGTAGCCCGATAGAGACCCAGTACTTC.

The chain couples TRBV4-3 to TRBJ2-5, with 8 bases lining up with TRBD2. This CDR3 spans 15 amino acids. V shed 4 bases, J shed 5 bases, and the junction held 9 bases outside the gene matches. Looked up from germline, CDR1 is LGHNA and CDR2 is YSLEER. CDR3 bases: TGCGCCAGCAGCCTTGGGACTAGGGGGGGGGAGACCCAGTACTTC. Its translation: CASSLGTRGGETQYF.

The V call is TRBV10-3, the J call TRBJ2-7; 8 positions match TRBD1. This CDR3 is 17 amino acids long. Trimming took 0 bases from V and 0 from J; bases not matched to a gene: 7. The germline gives CDR1 ENHRY, CDR2 SYGVKD. The CDR3 sequence: CAISESYTGGSSYEQYF. CDR3 in DNA: TGTGCCATCAGTGAGTCCTATACAGGGGGGTCCTCCTACGAGCAGTACTTC.

The gene calls are TRBV20-1 and TRBJ2-2, with TRBD1 identical over 7 bases. V gave up 0 bases and J gave up 5 bases; unmatched junction bases: 0. Germline V lookup: CDR1 DFQATT, CDR2 SNEGSKA (reference sequence). CDR3 length equals 13 residues. Written as DNA, the CDR3 is TGCAGTGCTAGAGACAGGGGGACCGGGGAGCTGTTTTTT. Residues: CSARDRGTGELFF.

In this sample, this clonotype turned up a few times. The V call is TRBV18, the J call TRBJ2-7, with 7 bases identical to TRBD1. V trimming: 4 bases; J trimming: 9 bases; junction bases outside the gene matches: 12. The CDR3 totals 14 residues. Per the germline V gene, CDR1 is KGHSH and CDR2 is LQKENI. CDR3 nucleotides: TGTGCCAGCTCACGGGGACAGCGCACGACGGGGCAGTACTTC. It specifies CASSRGQRTTGQYF.

This sequence joins TRBV4-3 and TRBJ2-7, with D perhaps matching TRBD1 (5 bases). CDR1 is LGHNA, CDR2 YSLEER, per germline. V lost 0 bases and J lost 0, with 12 bases in between. The CDR3 runs 16 residues. CDR3 loop: CASSQESDTSSYEQYF. CDR3 coding DNA: TGCGCCAGCAGCCAAGAATCGGACACGAGCTCCTACGAGCAGTACTTC.

This clonotype has just a few counts. This rearrangement joins TRBV19 to TRBJ2-1; D is unresolved. Trimming left V 4 bases short and J 2 bases short, with 15 bases between. The V gene's germline CDR1 is LNHDA and CDR2 SQIVND (reference sequence). This CDR3 is built from 16 residues. CDR3: CASSRSKVPAYNEQFF. The CDR3 nucleotides read TGTGCCAGTAGTAGGTCGAAGGTCCCGGCCTACAATGAGCAGTTCTTC.

This clonotype was counted between two and nine times. The V call is TRBV7-2, the J call TRBJ2-5; TRBD2 matches 9 bases. Per germline, CDR1 SGHTA and CDR2 FQGNSA. This CDR3 has 15 residues. V trimming: 1 base; J trimming: 7 bases; junction bases outside the gene matches: 7. In nucleotides, the CDR3 is TGTGCCAGCAGCTTAGGATGGCGGGAGGGGCCGACCCAGTACTTC. Translated, it gives CASSLGWREGPTQYF.